This is a list of T cell receptor beta chains from one sample in a study of early T cells in non-severe SARS-CoV-2 infection. Each CDR3 protein is one row after TCRdb ran MiXCR on the 5' RACE reads. The sample carries 50,000 or so distinct CDR3 sequences, 14% to 15% recorded once. The material was whole blood, obtained at baseline. Receptors were obtained from an adult who was a healthcare worker with PCR-confirmed SARS-CoV-2 infection or an uninfected control (not recorded which). Each CDR3 is given with its conserved first and last residue. The D gene is left open where the match is weak. Clone size is given for some rows only: seen once, a few or many times, or a class if the clone is expanded.

j_call	clone_size	d_call	v_call	cdr3_aa	cdr3_nt
TRBJ2-7	many	TRBD1	TRBV18	CASSGDRQGEQYF	TGTGCCAGCTCAGGGGACAGGCAAGGGGAGCAGTACTTC
TRBJ2-4	few	.	TRBV6-6	CASHPRGLDIQYF	TGTGCCAGCCACCCTCGGGGATTGGACATTCAGTACTTC
TRBJ1-1	many	.	TRBV9	CASSVRGEPEAFF	TGTGCCAGCAGCGTAAGAGGGGAACCTGAAGCTTTCTTT
TRBJ1-6	few	.	TRBV10-2	CASRRSRGNSPLHF	TGCGCCTCCCGAAGGAGCAGGGGTAATTCACCCCTCCACTTT
TRBJ2-7	.	TRBD1	TRBV6-5	CASSYRPTGGSYEQYF	TGTGCCAGCAGTTACCGACCGACAGGGGGATCCTACGAGCAGTACTTC
TRBJ1-2	.	.	TRBV12-3/TRBV12-4	CASSLGAGPMSYTF	TGTGCCAGCAGTTTAGGGGCAGGACCTATGAGCTACACCTTC
TRBJ2-1	.	TRBD1	TRBV28	CASRGPGQGSYNEQFF	TGTGCCAGCAGGGGACCGGGACAGGGATCCTACAATGAGCAGTTCTTC
TRBJ2-3	many	TRBD2	TRBV5-4	CASSLERESTDTQYF	TGTGCCAGCAGCTTGGAGCGGGAGAGTACAGATACGCAGTATTTT
TRBJ2-3	few	TRBD2	TRBV12-3/TRBV12-4	CASSSGGGRTDTQYF	TGTGCCAGCAGTAGCGGGGGGGGCCGCACAGATACGCAGTATTTT
TRBJ2-7	.	.	TRBV28	CASSSFRGSSYEQYF	TGTGCCAGCAGTTCTTTTCGGGGCAGCTCCTACGAGCAGTACTTC